Below, 8 T cell receptor beta chains from the same sample are listed, as sequenced in a study of blood T cell repertoires in COVID-19. Sequenced by immunoSEQ multiplex PCR; TCRdb stores in-frame clones only, minus some. Of hundreds of thousands of clones listed, approximately 86% are singletons. Sequenced material: peripheral blood. Receptors were obtained from a woman between 25 and 40 years old who had recovered from COVID-19.

This chain links TRBV6-5 with TRBJ2-1; 12 nucleotides agree with TRBD2. V trimming: 6 bases; J trimming: 10 bases; junction bases outside the gene matches: 4. CDR3 length: 13 residues. Germline assignment: CDR1 MNHEY and CDR2 SVGAGI. In DNA, the CDR3 is TGTGCCAGCAGCAAACTAGCGGGGGGAGAGCAGTTCTTC. Protein product: CASSKLAGGEQFF.

The chain uses TRBV2 and TRBJ1-1; no firm D call. V gave up 7 bases and J gave up 5 bases, with 11 bases separating them. Germline V gene lookup returns CDR1 SNHLY and CDR2 FYNNEI. The CDR3 covers 12 residues. The CDR3 loop reads CASNRQATEAFF. DNA of the CDR3: TGTGCCAGCAACCGGCAGGCAACTGAAGCTTTCTTT.

This rearrangement joins TRBV19 to TRBJ1-2, with D uncertain. The CDR3 contains 13 residues. Per the germline V gene, CDR1 is LNHDA and CDR2 is SQIVND (reference sequence). V lost 3 bases to trimming and J lost 4 bases, with 9 bases between them. CDR3 region: CASSMYGAYGYTF. The CDR3 DNA sequence: TGTGCCAGTAGTATGTACGGAGCCTATGGCTACACCTTC.

The genes are TRBV7-2 and TRBJ2-4, with unresolved D. The CDR3 spans 16 residues. Germline CDR1 SGHTA, CDR2 FQGNSA. V dropped 1 base and J dropped 0 bases, with 10 bases sitting between them. CDR3 DNA sequence: TGTGCCAGCAGCTTAGATACCGCGTTAGCCAAAAACATTCAGTACTTC. Protein sequence: CASSLDTALAKNIQYF.

V and J are TRBV5-4 and TRBJ2-1; 15 bases are a match to TRBD2. Germline V gives CDR1 SGHNT, CDR2 YYREEE (reference sequence). V dropped 4 bases and J dropped 7; count of bases not matched to a gene: 3. This CDR3 is built from 15 residues. As DNA, the CDR3 is TGTGCCAGCAGCGGGGGACTAGCGGGAGGTAATGAGCAGTTCTTC. This sequence encodes CASSGGLAGGNEQFF.

On this clone itself: In the same sample, other DNA sequences code for this CDR3. The V gene is TRBV28, the J gene TRBJ2-1, with a tentative D call TRBD2 (6 bases). Per the germline V gene, CDR1 is MDHEN and CDR2 is SYDVKM. With 6 bases removed from V and 1 base from J, the gap between germline ends came to 7 bases. The CDR3 is 13 residues long. The CDR3 DNA reads TGTGCCAGCAGCGGGACTTCCTACAATGAGCAGTTCTTC. Residues: CASSGTSYNEQFF.

V is TRBV25-1 and J is TRBJ1-4; 9 nucleotides align to TRBD1. The CDR3 totals 16 residues. CDR1 MGHDK and CDR2 SYGVNS come from the germline V gene. Losses at the gene ends were 4 bases for V and 0 bases for J; bases not matched to a gene: 3. The CDR3 protein is CASSVDRGSTNEKLFF. CDR3 nucleotide sequence: TGTGCCAGCAGTGTCGACAGGGGGTCAACTAATGAAAAACTGTTTTTT.

The V gene is TRBV7-9, the J gene TRBJ2-7; D remains unclear. This CDR3 comprises 14 residues. V lost 0 bases and J lost 1, with 7 bases in between. CDR1 and CDR2 from the germline V gene are SEHNR and FQNEAQ (reference sequence). The CDR3 nucleotides read TGTGCCAGCAGCTTAGCGACACCGTCCTACGAGCAGTACTTC. Its translation is CASSLATPSYEQYF.